The entry below gives a single T cell receptor beta chain sequence along with its context. Its antigen is currently unknown. Sample-barcoded 5' priming and a J-beta primer mix drove a second PCR of roughly 7 to 11 cycles. Every single cDNA molecule received a tag from a template-switch adaptor with 12 random nucleotides. Using its own MiXCR run on the 5' RACE reads, TCRdb lists one record per CDR3 protein. The table has approximately 1.5 million distinct CDR3 sequences, approximately 32% seen once. Approximately 9.2 milliliters was the volume of peripheral blood drawn from each donor. The record originates from a study of blood T cells in healthy people across ages. Study observations and caveats: In long-lived donors, naive CD4+ cell counts and diversity exceeded those of aged donors. The lack of PBMC sorting stopped any conclusive naive versus antigen-experienced comparison.

In germline, CDR1 is LGHDT, CDR2 YNNKEL (reference sequence). The CDR3 has 16 amino acids. V lost 4 bases, J lost 5 bases, and 18 bases lay in between. Material for sequencing was blood. The TCR sequence derives from a woman aged 30 to 39 in good health. This chain links TRBV3-1 with TRBJ1-5; D is perhaps TRBD1 (5 bases). The CDR3 loop reads CASSLGGAIADQPQHF. CDR3 nucleotides: TGTGCCAGCAGCCTTGGTGGGGCGATAGCCGATCAGCCCCAGCATTTT.